Included here is one T cell receptor beta chain sequence, with context. Its matching antigen is unknown. The germline gives CDR1 SGDLS, CDR2 YYNGEE. The length of the CDR3 is 15 residues. V shed 6 bases and J 7 bases; nucleotides not matched to a gene: 12. MiXCR, applied by TCRdb to the 5' RACE reads, yields one record per CDR3 protein. The sample consists of 470,000 or so distinct CDR3 sequences, 20% of them appearing once. This record comes from a study of T-cell memory formation after mild COVID-19. Study overall: The TCR clusters were mostly specific to one donor.

Findings of the study overall: A second wave expanding day 15 to 37 was CD4+-biased; contracting clones were balanced. SARS-CoV-2 specificity was not confirmed for second-wave clones peaking on day 37. Some clones that responded turned up in pre-infection memory, which suggests that cross-reactive memory joined in.

This receptor was taken from an adult woman who had mild COVID-19 (a few samples of this study predate the infection). Cell type and time point are not known. This chain connects TRBV9 to TRBJ2-1, with TRBD2 matching over 8 bases. The sample consisted of PBMCs or a T cell subset sorted from them (not recorded which). CDR3 protein: CASKDSSGTKNEQFF. The CDR3 bases are TGTGCCAGCAAAGATAGTAGCGGGACTAAGAATGAGCAGTTCTTC.